This T cell receptor (beta chain) was captured in a study of cytomegalovirus exposure and HLA in healthy donors. The donors formed part of the roughly 120-subject validation cohort, distinct from the roughly 660-subject first cohort. Study-wide results and caveats: Cytomegalovirus-associated status was assigned to about 150 TCR beta chains. It was found in a later analysis that first-cohort TCR clusters tended to co-occur in the 95 to 150 validation repertoires. Most TCR sequences showed up rarely, but some public TCRs showed up in many donors.

This table comes from immunoSEQ multiplex PCR, and its TCRdb copy is limited to in-frame clones, with some not included. Of roughly 110,000 clones in the sample, about 87% are singletons; the top ten hold less than 2%. In regard to this clone: Its target is unknown.

The CDR3 is 14 amino acids. Germline loops: CDR1 MDHEN, CDR2 SYDVKM. Between the trimmed V and J ends, which lost 3 bases and 6 bases, there was a span of 14 bases. The sample consisted of PBMCs. This sequence was found in a woman aged 18-30 years in good health and CMV-seropositive. The gene calls are TRBV28 and TRBJ1-1, with D possibly matching TRBD1 (6 bases). The CDR3 sequence is CASSFHRDGPEAFF. CDR3 bases: TGTGCCAGCAGTTTCCACAGGGATGGTCCTGAAGCTTTCTTT. The whole variable domain, filled in from reference TRBV28 and TRBJ1-1, reads DVKVTQSSRYLVKRTGEKVFLECVQDMDHENMFWYRQDPGLGLRLIYFSYDVKMKEKGDIPEGYSVSREKKERFSLILESASTNQTSMYLCASSFHRDGPEAFFGQGTRLTVV.